The clone carrying this T cell receptor beta chain was recorded many times. This sample was taken from a study of early T cells in non-severe SARS-CoV-2 infection. The CDR3 is made up of 15 amino acids. Germline CDR1 reads MNHNS; CDR2 reads SASEGT. Trimming took 7 bases from V and 0 from J; bases not matched to a gene: 5. TCRdb reanalysed the 5' RACE reads using MiXCR and keeps one entry per CDR3 protein. This table has tens of thousands of distinct CDR3 sequences, less than 15% appearing once. The gene calls are TRBV6-1 and TRBJ1-5, with TRBD1 matching 8 bases. This receptor was identified in an adult who was a healthcare worker with PCR-confirmed SARS-CoV-2 infection or an uninfected control (not recorded which). The sample comprised whole blood. CDR3 region: CASIAGTGSNQPQHF. The DNA of the CDR3 is TGTGCCAGCATTGCCGGGACAGGTAGCAATCAGCCCCAGCATTTT.